Listed below are T cell receptor beta chains from one sample, sequenced in a study of blood T cell repertoires in COVID-19. Generated by immunoSEQ multiplex PCR, the TCRdb table keeps only in-frame clones and is missing some. The table lists roughly 330,000 clones, roughly 90% of them singletons. The sample was peripheral blood. The receptors were sampled from a man younger than 30 who had recovered from COVID-19. CDR3s include the opening cysteine and the closing phenylalanine or tryptophan. Fields, in order: CDR3 protein, CDR3 DNA, D gene, J gene, V gene. D genes are given only for firm matches.

CDR3aa: CATSRARGGGLFDQPQHF
CDR3nt: TGTGCCACCAGCAGAGCCCGTGGCGGGGGCCTATTCGATCAGCCCCAGCATTTT
d_gene: NA
j_gene: TRBJ1-5
v_gene: TRBV15

CDR3aa: CASSLDSSEQFF
CDR3nt: TGTGCCAGCAGCTTAGACAGTAGTGAGCAGTTCTTC
d_gene: NA
j_gene: TRBJ2-1
v_gene: TRBV7-3

CDR3aa: CASSTLPTGNEKLFF
CDR3nt: TGTGCCAGCAGTACCCTTCCGACAGGGAATGAAAAACTGTTTTTT
d_gene: TRBD1
j_gene: TRBJ1-4
v_gene: TRBV6-2/TRBV6-3

CDR3aa: CASSFNMLEVAFF
CDR3nt: TGTGCCAGCAGCTTTAACATGTTGGAGGTAGCTTTCTTT
d_gene: NA
j_gene: TRBJ1-1
v_gene: TRBV7-9

CDR3aa: CSVVTGLEAKNIQYF
CDR3nt: TGCAGCGTAGTGACAGGGCTTGAAGCCAAAAACATTCAGTACTTC
d_gene: TRBD1
j_gene: TRBJ2-4
v_gene: TRBV29-1

CDR3aa: CASRQLMNTEAFF
CDR3nt: TGTGCCAGCAGACAGCTCATGAACACTGAAGCTTTCTTT
d_gene: NA
j_gene: TRBJ1-1
v_gene: TRBV27

CDR3aa: CASSPTGALDEQYF
CDR3nt: TGTGCCAGCAGTCCCACAGGGGCCCTCGACGAGCAGTACTTC
d_gene: TRBD1
j_gene: TRBJ2-7
v_gene: TRBV7-9

CDR3aa: CASSSSGTSGSNEQFF
CDR3nt: TGTGCCAGCAGCTCCTCCGGGACTAGCGGTTCCAATGAGCAGTTCTTC
d_gene: TRBD2
j_gene: TRBJ2-1
v_gene: TRBV11-3

CDR3aa: CASSSLESYEQYF
CDR3nt: TGTGCCAGCAGCTCACTAGAATCCTACGAGCAGTACTTC
d_gene: NA
j_gene: TRBJ2-7
v_gene: TRBV7-8

CDR3aa: CASSSPGTANNEQFF
CDR3nt: TGTGCCAGCAGCTCCCCCGGGACAGCCAACAATGAGCAGTTCTTC
d_gene: TRBD1
j_gene: TRBJ2-1
v_gene: TRBV7-3

CDR3aa: CASSAPGGLAVGGETQYF
CDR3nt: TGTGCCAGCAGCGCACCCGGGGGGCTAGCGGTAGGAGGAGAGACCCAGTACTTC
d_gene: NA
j_gene: TRBJ2-5
v_gene: TRBV9

CDR3aa: CASSFIGTGDGYTF
CDR3nt: TGTGCCAGCAGCTTCATCGGGACAGGGGATGGCTACACCTTC
d_gene: TRBD1
j_gene: TRBJ1-2
v_gene: TRBV27

CDR3aa: CASSLGRSTGTRETQYF
CDR3nt: TGTGCCAGCAGCTTGGGTAGGAGTACAGGGACCAGGGAGACCCAGTACTTC
d_gene: NA
j_gene: TRBJ2-5
v_gene: TRBV5-8

CDR3aa: CASSSDRVYEKLFF
CDR3nt: TGTGCCAGCTCCTCGGACAGGGTATATGAAAAACTGTTTTTT
d_gene: TRBD1
j_gene: TRBJ1-4
v_gene: TRBV25-1

CDR3aa: CASSASGGYEQYF
CDR3nt: TGTGCCAGCAGCGCCTCGGGAGGCTACGAGCAGTACTTC
d_gene: TRBD2
j_gene: TRBJ2-7
v_gene: TRBV7-8

CDR3aa: CASSLDSGTLYNEQFF
CDR3nt: TGTGCCAGCAGCTTGGACAGCGGGACCCTTTACAATGAGCAGTTCTTC
d_gene: TRBD2
j_gene: TRBJ2-1
v_gene: TRBV5-4

CDR3aa: CASKSVGQGGNSPLHF
CDR3nt: TGTGCCAGCAAAAGCGTCGGACAGGGTGGGAATTCACCCCTCCACTTT
d_gene: TRBD1
j_gene: TRBJ1-6
v_gene: TRBV2

CDR3aa: CASRRQGEYEQYF
CDR3nt: TGCGCCAGCAGACGGCAGGGGGAATACGAGCAGTACTTC
d_gene: TRBD1
j_gene: TRBJ2-7
v_gene: TRBV5-1

CDR3aa: CASSGQGANSPLHF
CDR3nt: TGTGCCAGCAGCGGTCAGGGGGCCAATTCACCCCTCCACTTT
d_gene: TRBD1
j_gene: TRBJ1-6
v_gene: TRBV6-5

CDR3aa: CSTGKGRNTEAFF
CDR3nt: TGTTCGACAGGGAAGGGGAGGAACACTGAAGCTTTCTTT
d_gene: TRBD1
j_gene: TRBJ1-1
v_gene: TRBV7-2

CDR3aa: CASSHGTDTQYF
CDR3nt: TGTGCCAGCAGCCATGGCACAGATACGCAGTATTTT
d_gene: NA
j_gene: TRBJ2-3
v_gene: TRBV12-3/TRBV12-4

CDR3aa: CAISGPSRDNEQFF
CDR3nt: TGTGCCATCAGTGGACCCTCACGGGACAATGAGCAGTTCTTC
d_gene: NA
j_gene: TRBJ2-1
v_gene: TRBV10-3

CDR3aa: CASRRGLAGTYEQYF
CDR3nt: TGTGCCAGTAGACGCGGACTAGCGGGAACCTACGAGCAGTACTTC
d_gene: TRBD2
j_gene: TRBJ2-7
v_gene: TRBV19

CDR3aa: CASGGVLHGGYTF
CDR3nt: TGTGCCAGCGGCGGGGTCCTACACGGGGGCTACACCTTC
d_gene: NA
j_gene: TRBJ1-2
v_gene: TRBV6-5

CDR3aa: CASSLRGSTEAFF
CDR3nt: TGTGCCAGCAGCTTACGGGGTAGCACTGAAGCTTTCTTT
d_gene: NA
j_gene: TRBJ1-1
v_gene: TRBV7-3

CDR3aa: CATSPVAGAQETQYF
CDR3nt: TGTGCCACCAGTCCGGTGGCGGGGGCCCAAGAGACCCAGTACTTC
d_gene: NA
j_gene: TRBJ2-5
v_gene: TRBV15

CDR3aa: CASGLFSLGELFF
CDR3nt: TGTGCTAGTGGTTTGTTTTCGTTAGGGGAGCTGTTTTTT
d_gene: NA
j_gene: TRBJ2-2
v_gene: TRBV12-5

CDR3aa: CASSLSGSSPLHF
CDR3nt: TGTGCCAGCAGTTTATCTGGGAGCTCACCCCTCCACTTT
d_gene: NA
j_gene: TRBJ1-6
v_gene: TRBV27

CDR3aa: CASSDLREQLSLETQYF
CDR3nt: TGCGCCAGCAGTGATTTGCGGGAGCAACTCTCCTTGGAGACCCAGTACTTC
d_gene: TRBD2
j_gene: TRBJ2-5
v_gene: TRBV10-2

CDR3aa: CASSLQLLGNTIYF
CDR3nt: TGTGCCAGCAGCCTACAGCTTCTAGGAAACACCATATATTTT
d_gene: NA
j_gene: TRBJ1-3
v_gene: TRBV7-2

CDR3aa: CASSSVNTEAFF
CDR3nt: TGTGCCAGCAGTTCGGTTAACACTGAAGCTTTCTTT
d_gene: NA
j_gene: TRBJ1-1
v_gene: TRBV6-1

CDR3aa: CASSITLAGTYEQYF
CDR3nt: TGTGCCAGTAGTATAACCCTCGCAGGAACCTACGAGCAGTACTTC
d_gene: NA
j_gene: TRBJ2-7
v_gene: TRBV19

CDR3aa: CARYWGDSPPGELFF
CDR3nt: TGTGCCAGATATTGGGGCGACAGCCCTCCCGGGGAGCTGTTTTTT
d_gene: NA
j_gene: TRBJ2-2
v_gene: TRBV6-5

CDR3aa: CASREKPWDRGYYGYTF
CDR3nt: TGTGCCAGCAGAGAGAAACCTTGGGACAGGGGCTACTATGGCTACACCTTC
d_gene: TRBD1
j_gene: TRBJ1-2
v_gene: TRBV28

CDR3aa: CASSPPGGRTYEQYF
CDR3nt: TGTGCCAGCTCACCACCGGGGGGGCGAACCTACGAGCAGTACTTC
d_gene: NA
j_gene: TRBJ2-7
v_gene: TRBV18

CDR3aa: CASSLGSAYEQYF
CDR3nt: TGCGCCAGCAGCTTGGGGAGCGCCTACGAGCAGTACTTC
d_gene: NA
j_gene: TRBJ2-7
v_gene: TRBV5-1

CDR3aa: CASSIVVAGGYEQFF
CDR3nt: TGTGCCAGTAGTATAGTAGTAGCGGGAGGGTATGAGCAGTTCTTC
d_gene: TRBD2
j_gene: TRBJ2-1
v_gene: TRBV19